The 2 T cell receptor beta chains below were found in one sample sequenced in a study of beta chain features in type 1 diabetes. Sequenced material consisted of expressed TCRB transcripts (all of the isolated RNA was reverse transcribed). The table came from immunoSEQ multiplex PCR; TCRdb's copy has only in-frame clones and leaves some out. The sample lists some 150,000 clones; more than 9.5% were seen once. Sequencing was done on a sample of central memory CD4+ T cells from blood. The receptors shown here come from a man between 18 and 29 years old in good health.

This chain uses TRBV25-1 with TRBJ2-2; 14 bases line up with TRBD2. This CDR3 is built from 17 residues. Germline loops: CDR1 MGHDK, CDR2 SYGVNS. The J segment lost 6 bases and the V segment lost 6 bases, leaving 9 bases of the junction unmatched. CDR3 region: CASSPVGLAGEPGELFF. DNA of the CDR3: TGTGCCAGCAGCCCGGTGGGACTAGCGGGAGAACCCGGGGAGCTGTTTTTT.

The rearrangement uses TRBV7-2 and TRBJ2-7, with no clear D. CDR1 is SGHTA, CDR2 FQGNSA, per germline. The length of the CDR3 is 11 residues. V was trimmed by 2 bases and J by 6 bases, leaving 5 bases between them. The chain's CDR3 is CASSLSAEQYF. CDR3 coding DNA: TGTGCCAGCAGCTTAAGCGCCGAGCAGTACTTC.